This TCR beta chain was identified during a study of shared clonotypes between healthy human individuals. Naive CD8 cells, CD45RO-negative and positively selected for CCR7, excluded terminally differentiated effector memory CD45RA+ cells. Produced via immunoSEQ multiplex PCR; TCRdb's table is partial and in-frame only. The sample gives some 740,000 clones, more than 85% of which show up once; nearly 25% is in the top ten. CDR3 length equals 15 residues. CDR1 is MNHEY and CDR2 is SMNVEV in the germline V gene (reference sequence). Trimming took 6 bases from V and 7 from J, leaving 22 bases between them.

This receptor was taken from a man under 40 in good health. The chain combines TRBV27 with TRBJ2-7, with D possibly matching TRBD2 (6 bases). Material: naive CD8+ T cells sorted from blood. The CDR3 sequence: CASSNNLGPEGEQYF. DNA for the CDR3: TGTGCCAGCAGCAATAACTTGGGTCCGGAGGGGGAGCAGTACTTC.